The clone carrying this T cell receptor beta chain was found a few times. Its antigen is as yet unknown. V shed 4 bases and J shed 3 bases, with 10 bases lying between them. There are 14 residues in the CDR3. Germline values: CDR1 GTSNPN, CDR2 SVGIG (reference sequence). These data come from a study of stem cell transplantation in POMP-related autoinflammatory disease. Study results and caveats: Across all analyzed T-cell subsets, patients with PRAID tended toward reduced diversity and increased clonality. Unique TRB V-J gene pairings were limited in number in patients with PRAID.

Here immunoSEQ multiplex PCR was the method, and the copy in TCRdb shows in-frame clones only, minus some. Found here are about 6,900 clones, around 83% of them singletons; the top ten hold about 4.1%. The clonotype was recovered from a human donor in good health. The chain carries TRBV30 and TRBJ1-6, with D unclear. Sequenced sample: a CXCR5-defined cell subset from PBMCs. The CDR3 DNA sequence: TGTGCCTGGACCAATGACCTCTATAATTCACCCCTCCACTTT. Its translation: CAWTNDLYNSPLHF.